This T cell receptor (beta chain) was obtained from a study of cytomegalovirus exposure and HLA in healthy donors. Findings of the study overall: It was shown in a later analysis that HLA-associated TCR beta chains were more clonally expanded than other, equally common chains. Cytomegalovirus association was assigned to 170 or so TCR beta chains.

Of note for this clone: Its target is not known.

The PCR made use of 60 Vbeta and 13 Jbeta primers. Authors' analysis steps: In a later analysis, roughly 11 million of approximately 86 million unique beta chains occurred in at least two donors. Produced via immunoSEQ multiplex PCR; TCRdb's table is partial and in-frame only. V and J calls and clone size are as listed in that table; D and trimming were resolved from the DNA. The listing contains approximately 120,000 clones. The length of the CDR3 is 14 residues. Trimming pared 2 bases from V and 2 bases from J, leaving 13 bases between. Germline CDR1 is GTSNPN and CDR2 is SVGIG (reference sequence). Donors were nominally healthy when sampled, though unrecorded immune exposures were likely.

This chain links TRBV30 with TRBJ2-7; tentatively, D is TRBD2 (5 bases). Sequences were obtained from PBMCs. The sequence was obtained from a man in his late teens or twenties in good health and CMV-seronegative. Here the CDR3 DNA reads TGTGCCTGGAGTTTGGACTCCACCACCTACGAGCAGTACTTC. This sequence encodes CAWSLDSTTYEQYF.